The 16 T cell receptor beta chains below all came from one sample that was sequenced in a study of blood T cells in healthy people across ages. Sample-barcoded 5' priming and a J-beta primer mix drove a second PCR of roughly 7 to 11 cycles. TCRdb passed the 5' RACE reads through MiXCR, listing each CDR3 protein once. This sample has 1.4 million to 1.5 million distinct CDR3 sequences, with approximately 42% found just once. The sequencing input was blood. The receptors originated from a woman aged 18-29 years in good health.

This clonotype was seen a handful of times. The chain carries TRBV6-5 and TRBJ2-5; the match to TRBD2 covers 10 bases. The CDR3 totals 16 residues. Germline V lookup: CDR1 MNHEY, CDR2 SVGAGI. After removal of 2 bases from V and 3 bases from J, the junction contained 6 bases not matched to a gene. CDR3 residues: CASSYRTTSGEETQYF. The CDR3 bases are TGTGCCAGCAGTTACCGAACAACTAGCGGGGAAGAGACCCAGTACTTC.

V usage is TRBV30 and J usage is TRBJ2-1; 9 nucleotides align to TRBD2. This CDR3 region has 13 residues. V lost 3 bases and J lost 14; bases outside the gene matches: 11. The germline CDR1 and CDR2 sequences are GTSNPN and SVGIG (reference sequence). The CDR3 is CAWRTQAGGSKFF. The CDR3 DNA reads TGTGCCTGGAGGACTCAAGCGGGGGGAAGCAAGTTCTTC.

This chain connects TRBV7-3 to TRBJ2-7; D is undetermined. Trimming took 2 bases from V and 0 from J, leaving 8 bases between them. CDR1 SGHTA and CDR2 FQGTGA come from the germline V gene. The CDR3 length is 14 residues. CDR3 loop: CASSLEKISYEQYF. In nucleotides, the CDR3 is TGTGCCAGCAGCTTAGAGAAGATCTCCTACGAGCAGTACTTC.

V usage is TRBV12-3 or TRBV12-4 and J usage is TRBJ2-2, with D perhaps TRBD2 (6 bases). V was clipped by 3 bases and J by 1 base, with 12 bases between them. The CDR3 sequence is 16 residues long. The CDR3 loop is CASSFTHGGNTGELFF. The DNA of the CDR3 is TGTGCCAGCAGTTTTACCCACGGGGGGAACACCGGGGAGCTGTTTTTT.

The chain carries TRBV7-2 and TRBJ2-7; no firm D call. CDR1 and CDR2 (germline): SGHTA, FQGNSA. The CDR3 has 14 residues. The V gene lost 1 base and the J gene lost 2 bases, with 9 bases spanning the gap. The CDR3 spells CASSLDLGPYEQYF. CDR3 DNA: TGTGCCAGCAGCTTAGATCTTGGCCCCTACGAGCAGTACTTC.

The chain employs TRBV3-1 and TRBJ1-2; TRBD1 matches at 9 bases. There are 14 residues in the CDR3. V lost 7 bases to trimming and J lost 4 bases; unmatched junction nucleotides: 7. In germline, CDR1 is LGHDT, CDR2 YNNKEL (reference sequence). The CDR3 region is CASTTGQGIYGYTF. The DNA for the CDR3 is TGTGCCAGCACCACCGGACAGGGGATCTATGGCTACACCTTC.

This clonotype has more than one count but fewer than ten. CDR3 nucleotides: TGTGCTAGTGGCCGCCAAAAGACTAGCGGGAGCGGCACAGATACGCAGTATTTT. Residues: CASGRQKTSGSGTDTQYF. The V gene is TRBV12-5, the J gene TRBJ2-3, with 12 bases that match TRBD2. Unmatched junction bases numbered 11, after V lost 6 bases and J lost 1 base. The CDR3 covers 18 residues. CDR1 and CDR2 (germline): LGHNT, FRNRAP.

The V call is TRBV25-1, the J call TRBJ2-1; the match to TRBD2 covers 8 bases. V lost 10 bases to trimming and J lost 7 bases; unmatched junction nucleotides: 6. Germline V gives CDR1 MGHDK, CDR2 SYGVNS. The CDR3 extends over 12 amino acids. The DNA for the CDR3 is TGTGCCATCCGGGGGGGCCCTAATGAGCAGTTCTTC. Amino acid sequence: CAIRGGPNEQFF. Full variable domain (outside the CDR3, taken from reference TRBV25-1 and TRBJ2-1): EADIYQTPRYLVIGTGKKITLECSQTMGHDKMYWYQQDPGMELHLIHYSYGVNSTEKGDLSSESTVSRIRTEHFPLTLESARPSHTSQYLCAIRGGPNEQFFGPGTRLTVL.

This chain connects TRBV2 to TRBJ1-1, with D unclear. Germline loops: CDR1 SNHLY, CDR2 FYNNEI. Trimming cost V 4 bases and J 0 bases, with 9 bases left between them. The CDR3 totals 14 residues. The CDR3 DNA reads as TGTGCCAGCAGTGTGGAGGCCCTGAACACTGAAGCTTTCTTT. Protein sequence: CASSVEALNTEAFF.

V and J are TRBV9 and TRBJ2-1; 8 nucleotides match TRBD2. Trimming took 3 bases from V and 5 from J; bases not matched to a gene: 7. The germline CDR1 and CDR2 sequences are SGDLS and YYNGEE. This CDR3 is built from 15 residues. The CDR3 here is CASSARGSGNNEQFF. CDR3 coding DNA: TGTGCCAGCAGCGCCCGGGGTAGCGGGAACAATGAGCAGTTCTTC. Complete variable domain (other parts from reference TRBV9 and TRBJ2-1): DSGVTQTPKHLITATGQRVTLRCSPRSGDLSVYWYQQSLDQGLQFLIQYYNGEERAKGNILERFSAQQFPDLHSELNLSSLELGDSALYFCASSARGSGNNEQFFGPGTRLTVL.

Comment on this clonotype: The junction differs from germline at one of its ends, possibly a read error. The V and J genes are TRBV7-2 and TRBJ2-3, with 8 bases fitting TRBD2. The CDR3 has 14 amino acids. Germline loops: CDR1 SGHTA, CDR2 FQGNSA. This CDR3 is CANSLTSGGNTQYF. The CDR3 nucleotides are TGTGCCAACAGCTTAACCAGCGGGGGCAATACGCAGTATTTT.

This clonotype was seen a few times. The chain recombines TRBV2 with TRBJ1-2; D gene ambiguous. Trimming removed 0 bases from V and 4 bases from J, with 21 bases in between. The CDR3 sequence is 18 residues long. Germline CDR1 is SNHLY and CDR2 is FYNNEI. The CDR3 loop is CASSEARTGPLGFYGYTF. The CDR3 DNA is TGTGCCAGCAGTGAAGCGCGGACGGGCCCCCTGGGATTCTATGGCTACACCTTC.

J is TRBJ1-2 and V is TRBV12-3 or TRBV12-4; D is uncertain. Trimming cost V 5 bases and J 7 bases, with 14 bases left between them. The CDR3 has 13 residues. This chain's CDR3 is CASSAASRGGYTF. The CDR3 DNA reads as TGTGCCAGCAGTGCGGCCTCACGGGGTGGCTACACCTTC.

The rearrangement uses TRBV2 and TRBJ2-6; D perhaps matches TRBD1 (5 bases). The V end was cut by 2 bases, the J end by 3 bases, with 23 bases between. The length of the CDR3 is 20 residues. Germline values: CDR1 SNHLY, CDR2 FYNNEI. This CDR3 is CASSEPIGQGLWNGANVLTF. The DNA for the CDR3 is TGTGCCAGCAGTGAACCCATTGGGCAGGGCCTGTGGAATGGGGCCAACGTCCTGACTTTC.

This clonotype has a handful of counts. This chain uses TRBV5-1 with TRBJ1-5; no clear D. There are 13 residues in the CDR3. Looked up from germline, CDR1 is SGHRS and CDR2 is YFSETQ. V lost 5 bases to trimming and J lost 4 bases, with 10 bases between them. The CDR3 sequence: CASRGSENQPQHF. The CDR3 DNA reads TGCGCCAGCAGAGGGTCTGAGAATCAGCCCCAGCATTTT.

This clonotype was picked up a small number of times. J is TRBJ2-7 and V is TRBV3-1, with 7 bases identical to TRBD1. The CDR3 spans 16 residues. Germline V gene sequence: CDR1 LGHDT, CDR2 YNNKEL (reference sequence). V trimming: 3 bases; J trimming: 1 base; junction bases outside the gene matches: 9. CDR3 sequence (DNA): TGTGCCAGCAGCCATTGGACAGGAGTAGGTTCCTACGAGCAGTACTTC. As protein: CASSHWTGVGSYEQYF.